This is a list of T cell receptor beta chains from one sample in a study of cytomegalovirus exposure and HLA in healthy donors. The repertoire was sequenced with immunoSEQ multiplex PCR; TCRdb's copy has only in-frame clones and lacks some. Of 55,000 to 70,000 clones listed, 80% were seen once; the top ten hold roughly 4%. Sequencing was carried out using PBMCs. The receptors stem from a woman aged 40 to 50 in good health and CMV-seronegative. Both conserved end residues are part of each CDR3. The order of the fields is D gene, V gene, clone size, J gene, CDR3 protein, CDR3 DNA. The D gene is left open where the match is weak. Clone size is not always given. Where it is, it says once, few, many or a class for expanded clones.

TRBD1	TRBV27	NA	TRBJ1-5	CASSLSGTERIRPQHF	TGTGCCAGCAGTTTATCCGGGACAGAGAGAATCAGGCCCCAGCATTTT
NA	TRBV4-3	NA	TRBJ2-2	CASSQDRSARRNTGELFF	TGCGCCAGCAGCCAAGATCGGTCCGCCCGTCGGAACACCGGGGAGCTGTTTTTT
TRBD2	TRBV5-1	few	TRBJ2-7	CASNEAGLAGSSSYEQYF	TGCGCCAGCAACGAAGCGGGACTAGCGGGATCAAGCTCCTACGAGCAGTACTTC
NA	TRBV21-1	few	TRBJ2-2	CASSQTQGRLHTGELFF	TGTGCCAGCAGCCAAACTCAGGGTCGTCTTCACACCGGGGAGCTGTTTTTT
TRBD1	TRBV6-5	few	TRBJ1-1	CASRPDRGRPEAFF	TGTGCCAGCAGACCCGACAGGGGGCGGCCTGAAGCTTTCTTT
TRBD1	TRBV6-5	NA	TRBJ2-7	CASSYTLLRDSEQYF	TGTGCCAGCAGTTACACTCTCCTCCGGGACAGCGAGCAGTACTTC
NA	TRBV7-9	few	TRBJ1-1	CASSSTGFAEAFF	TGTGCCAGCAGCTCTACAGGGTTTGCAGAAGCTTTCTTT
TRBD1	TRBV5-1	few	TRBJ1-2	CASSIGQGPTGGYTF	TGCGCCAGCAGTATCGGACAGGGCCCGACGGGGGGCTACACCTTC
TRBD2	TRBV19	NA	TRBJ2-1	CASSMGTKGEQFF	TGTGCCAGTAGTATGGGGACTAAGGGTGAGCAGTTCTTC
NA	TRBV7-9	few	TRBJ2-2	CASRFSQTRGAGELFF	TGTGCCAGCAGGTTTAGCCAGACTAGAGGCGCTGGGGAGCTGTTTTTT
TRBD2	TRBV4-3	NA	TRBJ2-7	CASSLDIRGLAGADEQYF	TGCGCCAGCAGCCTCGATATCAGAGGGCTAGCGGGAGCCGACGAGCAGTACTTC
NA	TRBV9	NA	TRBJ2-1	CASSGSRAYNEQFF	TGTGCCAGCAGCGGTAGCAGGGCCTACAATGAGCAGTTCTTC
NA	TRBV19	NA	TRBJ2-5	CASSISGGRETQYF	TGTGCCAGTAGTATTTCGGGGGGCAGAGAGACCCAGTACTTC
NA	TRBV7-8	NA	TRBJ1-5	CASSVDSFNQPQHF	TGTGCCAGCAGCGTGGACAGCTTCAATCAGCCCCAGCATTTT
TRBD1	TRBV13	NA	TRBJ1-2	CASSFSRGRVYGYTF	TGTGCCAGCAGCTTCAGCAGGGGGCGTGTCTATGGCTACACCTTC
TRBD2	TRBV18	NA	TRBJ2-3	CASSPTAGGGTDTQYF	TGTGCCAGCTCACCAACGGCGGGAGGGGGCACAGATACGCAGTATTTT
TRBD2	TRBV4-2	NA	TRBJ2-7	CASSIRLAGGDEQYF	TGTGCCAGCAGCATCCGACTAGCGGGAGGGGACGAGCAGTACTTC
TRBD1	TRBV4-1	NA	TRBJ1-1	CASSQGDRRVTEAFF	TGCGCCAGCAGCCAAGGGGACAGGAGAGTCACTGAAGCTTTCTTT
TRBD2	TRBV9	NA	TRBJ2-2	CASSRTSGNTGELFF	TGTGCCAGCAGCAGGACTAGCGGCAACACCGGGGAGCTGTTTTTT
TRBD1	TRBV6-6	NA	TRBJ2-1	CASSYPGGNEQFF	TGTGCCAGCAGTTACCCAGGGGGCAATGAGCAGTTCTTC
TRBD2	TRBV28	NA	TRBJ2-5	CASTPGTLVGGETQYF	TGTGCCAGCACTCCTGGGACTTTGGTGGGGGGGGAGACCCAGTACTTC
NA	TRBV7-9	NA	TRBJ2-3	CASSLNLGLATDTQYF	TGTGCCAGCAGCTTAAATCTGGGACTTGCCACAGATACGCAGTATTTT
TRBD1	TRBV2	NA	TRBJ2-5	CASCLDRAETQYF	TGTGCCAGCTGCTTGGACAGGGCAGAGACCCAGTACTTC
NA	TRBV18	NA	TRBJ1-1	CASSPIIEATGGPEAFF	TGTGCCAGCTCACCAATCATCGAAGCGACGGGGGGACCTGAAGCTTTCTTT
NA	TRBV27	NA	TRBJ2-7	CASSLRTKGYEQYF	TGTGCCAGCAGTTTAAGGACAAAGGGGTACGAGCAGTACTTC
NA	TRBV5-4	NA	TRBJ1-2	CASSLVGGESGYTF	TGTGCCAGCAGCTTGGTTGGGGGCGAGAGTGGCTACACCTTC
NA	TRBV7-6	NA	TRBJ2-5	CASSSELQGETQYF	TGTGCCAGCAGCTCCGAATTACAGGGAGAGACCCAGTACTTC
NA	TRBV2	NA	TRBJ2-7	CASRYSYEQYF	TGTGCCAGCAGGTATTCCTACGAGCAGTACTTC
NA	TRBV4-2	NA	TRBJ2-2	CASSQGGTDTGELFF	TGTGCCAGCAGCCAGGGCGGGACGGACACCGGGGAGCTGTTTTTT
TRBD1	TRBV6-1	NA	TRBJ1-2	CASSEGAGGTYGYTF	TGTGCCAGCAGTGAAGGGGCAGGGGGGACCTATGGCTACACCTTC
TRBD2	TRBV7-9	NA	TRBJ2-3	CASSLLGTSDLTTDTQYF	TGTGCCAGCAGCTTATTGGGGACTAGCGACTTAACGACAGATACGCAGTATTTT
NA	TRBV11-1	NA	TRBJ2-5	CASSLWPRAGVRETQYF	TGTGCCAGCAGCTTATGGCCACGTGCAGGGGTCCGGGAGACCCAGTACTTC
NA	TRBV18	NA	TRBJ2-7	CASSPPRQGLYEQYF	TGTGCCAGCTCACCACCCCGTCAGGGGTTGTACGAGCAGTACTTC
NA	TRBV11-2	NA	TRBJ1-1	CASSLELAYWEGNTEAFF	TGTGCCAGCAGCTTAGAACTGGCTTATTGGGAGGGGAACACTGAAGCTTTCTTT
TRBD1	TRBV9	NA	TRBJ1-1	CASRPQGEATEAFF	TGTGCCAGCAGGCCCCAGGGGGAGGCCACTGAAGCTTTCTTT
TRBD2	TRBV28	NA	TRBJ2-1	CASSSMTGTRNYNEQFF	TGTGCCAGCAGTTCCATGACCGGGACTAGAAACTACAATGAGCAGTTCTTC
TRBD2	TRBV28	few	TRBJ2-1	CASSPHSGSSYNEQFF	TGTGCCAGCAGTCCACATAGCGGGAGCTCCTACAATGAGCAGTTCTTC
NA	TRBV10-1	few	TRBJ2-1	CASSESLDYNEQFF	TGCGCCAGCAGTGAGTCACTCGACTACAATGAGCAGTTCTTC
NA	TRBV2	NA	TRBJ2-7	CASNLGVVGYEQYF	TGTGCCAGTAATTTAGGGGTCGTCGGCTACGAGCAGTACTTC
NA	TRBV28	NA	TRBJ2-2	CASRTLRGVTGELFF	TGTGCCAGCAGGACCCTCAGAGGCGTCACCGGGGAGCTGTTTTTT
TRBD1	TRBV6-1	once	TRBJ1-1	CASSAQGVVTEAFF	TGTGCCAGCAGTGCACAGGGGGTCGTCACTGAAGCTTTCTTT
NA	TRBV7-8	NA	TRBJ1-3	CASSLPRLESSGNTIYF	TGTGCCAGCAGCTTACCCCGTCTCGAGAGCTCTGGAAACACCATATATTTT
NA	TRBV2	few	TRBJ2-3	CAITELRLRRDTQYF	TGTGCCATCACGGAACTGAGGTTGAGGAGAGATACGCAGTATTTT
TRBD1	TRBV28	NA	TRBJ1-2	CASSLGGGRGILDYGYTF	TGTGCCAGCAGTTTAGGGGGAGGCAGGGGGATTCTTGACTATGGCTACACCTTC
TRBD1	TRBV5-4	NA	TRBJ2-5	CASSPGQGTQETQYF	TGTGCCAGCAGCCCAGGACAGGGTACCCAAGAGACCCAGTACTTC
TRBD1	TRBV28	NA	TRBJ2-1	CASSLPLASGTVNNEQFF	TGTGCCAGCAGTTTGCCCCTTGCGTCCGGGACAGTAAACAATGAGCAGTTCTTC
TRBD1	TRBV5-1	NA	TRBJ2-5	CASSLDRGRGETQYF	TGCGCCAGCAGCTTAGACAGGGGGCGCGGGGAGACCCAGTACTTC
NA	TRBV5-1	once	TRBJ2-7	CASHGKSTSEQYF	TGCGCCAGCCATGGGAAATCCACTAGCGAGCAGTACTTC
TRBD2	TRBV9	NA	TRBJ2-3	CASTDTGTSGRDTQYF	TGTGCCAGCACCGATACCGGGACTAGCGGGAGAGATACGCAGTATTTT
NA	TRBV5-1	NA	TRBJ1-3	CASSSRGQVGNTIYF	TGCGCCAGCAGCTCCAGGGGCCAGGTCGGAAACACCATATATTTT